One and the same sample provided the 18 T cell receptor beta chains below, sequenced in a study of early T cells in non-severe SARS-CoV-2 infection. TCRdb processed the 5' RACE reads anew with MiXCR; each CDR3 protein has one entry. The sample carries 26,000 or so distinct CDR3 sequences, around 5.5% recorded once. Material for sequencing was whole blood. These receptors were taken from an adult who was a healthcare worker with PCR-confirmed SARS-CoV-2 infection or an uninfected control (not recorded which).

V gene TRBV7-8 combines with J gene TRBJ2-4; D might be TRBD2 (6 bases). The CDR3 is 15 residues long. The ends were cut back, 5 bases at V and 7 bases at J, with 18 bases in the middle. CDR1 is SGHVS, CDR2 FQNEAQ, per germline. The chain's CDR3 is CASSQGAGRVNIQYF. The CDR3 DNA sequence: TGTGCCAGCAGCCAAGGCGCGGGGCGGGTTAACATTCAGTACTTC.

Ten or more counts support this clonotype. V usage is TRBV6-5 and J usage is TRBJ1-1, with 9 bases fitting TRBD1. The junction had 8 bases not matched to a gene; V was cut back by 6 bases and J by 6 bases. Germline-derived CDR1 and CDR2 are MNHEY and SVGAGI. This CDR3 has 14 residues. The CDR3 is CASSPRTGVSEAFF. The CDR3 DNA follows: TGTGCCAGCAGCCCCAGGACAGGGGTTTCTGAAGCTTTCTTT.

Within the sample, this clonotype is medium-sized (0.01 to 0.1%). The chain joins TRBV12-3 or TRBV12-4 to TRBJ1-1; no firm D call. Between the trimmed V and J ends, which lost 2 bases and 1 base, there was a span of 5 bases. This CDR3 contains 13 residues. CDR3 bases: TGTGCCAGCAGTTTAAGACAGAACACTGAAGCTTTCTTT. This codes for CASSLRQNTEAFF.

This clonotype was counted ten times or more. The junction does not match germline at one end; this may be a read error. CDR3 in amino acids: CASSLDRTIF. The CDR3 DNA is TGTGCCAGCAGCTTGGACAGGACAATCTTC. The genes are TRBV7-2 and TRBJ2-1; 7 bases align to TRBD1. Germline CDR1 and CDR2: SGHTA and FQGNSA. CDR3 length equals 10 residues.

There are many counts of this clonotype. This rearrangement joins TRBV5-1 to TRBJ2-3; TRBD2 matches at 8 bases. The V gene's germline CDR1 is SGHRS and CDR2 YFSETQ. The CDR3 sequence is 15 residues long. J was trimmed by 0 bases and V by 5 bases; bases with no gene match: 5. Here the CDR3 reads CASRASGYSTDTQYF. The CDR3 DNA is TGCGCCAGCAGGGCTAGCGGGTACAGCACAGATACGCAGTATTTT.

This clonotype occurred many times. The chain employs TRBV5-4 and TRBJ1-6, with no clear D. Germline V gene sequence: CDR1 SGHNT, CDR2 YYREEE (reference sequence). Trimming removed 2 bases from V and 7 bases from J, with 4 bases in between. This CDR3 has 12 amino acids. Here the CDR3 reads CASSLQNSPLHF. DNA of the CDR3: TGTGCCAGCAGCTTACAGAATTCACCCCTCCACTTT.

This clonotype was detected many times. V and J are TRBV7-2 and TRBJ2-5; D not certain. Germline V gene data show CDR1 as SGHTA and CDR2 as FQGNSA. V lost 5 bases to trimming and J lost 5 bases, with 12 bases between them. The CDR3 sequence is 13 residues long. The CDR3, as DNA: TGTGCCAGCAGCCTCAAGACCGGGGAGACCCAGTACTTC. This codes for CASSLKTGETQYF.

This clonotype appeared many times. This rearrangement joins TRBV18 to TRBJ2-7; 8 bases map to TRBD1. Germline V gene sequence: CDR1 KGHSH, CDR2 LQKENI. The V gene end was trimmed by 4 bases and the J gene end by 4 bases; junction bases not matched to a gene: 6. CDR3 size: 14 residues. The CDR3 nucleotides are TGTGCCAGCTCACACGGGACAGGCAAATACGAGCAGTACTTC. This codes for CASSHGTGKYEQYF.

This clonotype was detected many times. The chain is built from TRBV18 and TRBJ1-5; D is unclear. Germline CDR1 KGHSH, CDR2 LQKENI. The CDR3 covers 14 residues. Trimming left V 2 bases short and J 6 bases short, with 11 bases between. The CDR3 reads CASSPTTGSQPQHF. The CDR3 coding sequence is TGTGCCAGCTCACCAACCACTGGGAGTCAGCCCCAGCATTTT.

This clonotype was seen at least ten times. The rearrangement joins TRBV20-1 to TRBJ2-1; the D gene is possibly TRBD1 (6 bases). In germline, CDR1 is DFQATT, CDR2 SNEGSKA (reference sequence). With 3 bases removed from V and 2 bases from J, the gap between germline ends came to 11 bases. The length of the CDR3 is 14 residues. The CDR3: CSASAGAAYNEQFF. The CDR3 DNA is TGCAGTGCTAGTGCAGGGGCGGCCTACAATGAGCAGTTCTTC.

This clonotype is medium-sized within its sample. The chain is built from TRBV3-1 and TRBJ2-3; TRBD1 or TRBD2 may be the D gene (5 bases each). CDR3 length: 14 residues. CDR1 and CDR2 (germline): LGHDT, YNNKEL (reference sequence). V lost 4 bases and J lost 7, with 15 bases in between. CDR3 bases: TGTGCCAGCAGCCGCGAGGGGAACCGACATACGCAGTATTTT. Residues: CASSREGNRHTQYF.

This clonotype turned up a few times. The chain carries TRBV6-5 and TRBJ2-7; maybe TRBD2 (6 bases). CDR1 and CDR2 (germline): MNHEY, SVGAGI. Trimming removed 6 bases from V and 0 bases from J, with 15 bases in between. This CDR3 has 15 amino acids. CDR3 nucleotides: TGTGCCAGCAGAATCGGGAGAAGGGGCTCCTACGAGCAGTACTTC. Translation: CASRIGRRGSYEQYF.

This clonotype was counted many times. The chain joins TRBV28 to TRBJ1-2, with D tentatively TRBD1 (5 bases). Germline values: CDR1 MDHEN, CDR2 SYDVKM. The CDR3 has 15 amino acids. The V gene lost 3 bases and the J gene lost 6 bases, with 17 bases spanning the gap. CDR3 sequence: CASSFLGQSTHGYTF. In DNA, the CDR3 is TGTGCCAGCAGTTTCCTAGGACAATCAACCCATGGCTACACCTTC.

This clonotype has a count of ten or more. The chain recombines TRBV7-6 with TRBJ2-3; 13 nucleotides align to TRBD2. The CDR3 loop spans 16 amino acids. Germline values: CDR1 SGHVS, CDR2 FNYEAQ. The trim removed 1 base at V and 5 bases at J, leaving 3 bases unmatched. CDR3 bases: TGTGCCAGCAGCTTAGGACTAGCGGGGGGCAGAGATACGCAGTATTTT. This codes for CASSLGLAGGRDTQYF.

This clonotype was seen a few times. This chain links TRBV29-1 with TRBJ2-3; 7 nucleotides agree with TRBD1. CDR1 and CDR2 from the germline V gene are SQVTM and ANQGSEA. The CDR3 length is 15 residues. The V gene end was trimmed by 4 bases and the J gene end by 0 bases; junction bases not matched to a gene: 7. The CDR3 sequence: CSVARGQASTDTQYF. CDR3 nucleotides: TGCAGCGTTGCCCGCGGACAGGCCAGCACAGATACGCAGTATTTT.

The chain employs TRBV7-9 and TRBJ2-3, with 8 positions matching TRBD1. CDR1 is SEHNR and CDR2 is FQNEAQ in the germline V gene (reference sequence). The CDR3 runs 13 residues. The J segment lost 8 bases and the V segment lost 7 bases, leaving 8 bases of the junction unmatched. The CDR3 DNA follows: TGTGCCAGCATCAGCAGGGGGCTGGGTACGCAGTATTTT. Translating it yields CASISRGLGTQYF.

This clonotype has a handful of counts. V and J are TRBV7-2 and TRBJ1-6; D uncertain. The CDR3 covers 13 residues. Germline lookup yields CDR1 SGHTA and CDR2 FQGNSA. Trimming removed 1 base from V and 11 bases from J, with 9 bases in between. This chain's CDR3 is CASSLGTPTPLHF. The CDR3 region has the DNA TGTGCCAGCAGCTTAGGGACTCCCACACCCCTCCACTTT. Full variable domain (missing parts from reference TRBV7-2 and TRBJ1-6): GAGVSQSPSNKVTEKGKDVELRCDPISGHTALYWYRQSLGQGLEFLIYFQGNSAPDKSGLPSDRFSAERTGGSVSTLTIQRTQQEDSAVYLCASSLGTPTPLHFGNGTRLTVT.

This clonotype came up a few times. J is TRBJ1-5 and V is TRBV11-2; D ambiguous. Trimming took off 1 base at V and 5 bases at J, with 9 bases between the two ends. The CDR3 is made up of 14 amino acids. CDR1 is SGHAT, CDR2 FQNNGV, per germline. This chain's CDR3 is CASSLGPGHQPQHF. DNA for the CDR3: TGTGCCAGCAGCTTAGGGCCAGGACATCAGCCCCAGCATTTT.